The rows below give T cell receptor beta chains drawn from one sample of a study of blood T cell repertoires in COVID-19. Some clones are missing from TCRdb's copy, which holds only in-frame ones; the method was immunoSEQ multiplex PCR. The table records over 100,000 clones, 82% of them present only once. The specimen sequenced was peripheral blood. The receptors originated from a man aged 55 to 70 with acute or convalescent COVID-19. CDR3s include the opening cysteine and the closing phenylalanine or tryptophan. D genes are given only for firm matches. Size tells how often a clone was seen (once, few, many) or the class of an expanded clone, and some rows leave it out.

clone_size	v_call	d_call	j_call	cdr3_nt	cdr3_aa
.	TRBV3-1/TRBV3-2	.	TRBJ2-5	TGTGCCAGCAGCTACACTCGACAGGAGGAAGAGACCCAGTACTTC	CASSYTRQEEETQYF
.	TRBV18	.	TRBJ2-1	TGTGCCAGCTGGGCTACCAGCTCCTACAATGAGCAGTTCTTC	CASWATSSYNEQFF
.	TRBV5-8	.	TRBJ1-2	TGTGCCAGCACTCAGGTTCTTCATCACGGTCGGAATGGCTACACCTTC	CASTQVLHHGRNGYTF
.	TRBV5-1	TRBD1	TRBJ1-5	TGCGCCAGCAGCTCTGGACCTACAGGGGGGAGTCAGCCCCAGCATTTT	CASSSGPTGGSQPQHF
.	TRBV6-2/TRBV6-3	.	TRBJ2-7	TGTGCCAGCAGTTACTCGACAGTCGACAACTCCTACGAGCAGTACTTC	CASSYSTVDNSYEQYF
.	TRBV10-3	TRBD2	TRBJ2-3	TGTGCCACAGCGGGGGGCCCGGGCACAGATACGCAGTATTTT	CATAGGPGTDTQYF
few	TRBV7-2	.	TRBJ2-2	TGTGCCAGCAGCTTCGATTTCTACGGCGGGACCGGGGAGCTGTTTTTT	CASSFDFYGGTGELFF
.	TRBV24-1	TRBD1	TRBJ1-4	TGTGCCACCAGTACAGGGGGCGTCCCGAATGAAAAACTGTTTTTT	CATSTGGVPNEKLFF
.	TRBV18	.	TRBJ1-1	TGTGCCAGCTCACCTTCCGGGACGGTGGCGGGGACTGAAGCTTTCTTT	CASSPSGTVAGTEAFF
.	TRBV6-5	.	TRBJ1-1	TGTGCCAGCAGTTACTCAGGGGGGGTGGACACTGAAGCTTTCTTT	CASSYSGGVDTEAFF
.	TRBV29-1	.	TRBJ2-5	TGCAGCGTCACCTGGACAGTCCAAGAGACCCAGTACTTC	CSVTWTVQETQYF
once	TRBV27	TRBD1	TRBJ2-5	TGTGCCAGCACTAAGGACAGGGCCCAAGAGACCCAGTACTTC	CASTKDRAQETQYF
few	TRBV5-1	TRBD1	TRBJ1-2	TGCGCCAGCACCCCTGGAGACAGGGGGCTAGGATACACCTTC	CASTPGDRGLGYTF
.	TRBV28	.	TRBJ1-5	TGTGCCAGCAGTAGACCCAACAGGGTAGGGGCCAATCAGCCCCAGCATTTT	CASSRPNRVGANQPQHF
.	TRBV5-1	TRBD2	TRBJ2-1	TGCGCCAGCAGCGTCCTAGGACTAGAATACAATGAGCAGTTCTTC	CASSVLGLEYNEQFF
.	TRBV5-1	.	TRBJ2-1	TGCGCCAGCAGCTTCAGGATGTCAGAACCTTCCTACAATGAGCAGTTCTTC	CASSFRMSEPSYNEQFF
.	TRBV2	TRBD1	TRBJ1-6	TGTGCCAGCAGTGGACAGGGGATGGGTTCACCCCTCCACTTT	CASSGQGMGSPLHF
.	TRBV11-1	TRBD2	TRBJ2-7	TGTGCCAGCAGCTTCCCCTCGGGGGGAGTTTACGAGCAGTACTTC	CASSFPSGGVYEQYF
.	TRBV6-5	TRBD1	TRBJ2-1	TGTGCCAGCAGTACCGGGACAGGGTTTTACAATGAGCAGTTCTTC	CASSTGTGFYNEQFF
.	TRBV10-3	TRBD1	TRBJ2-5	TGTGCCATCAGGAAGAGGGACAGGGTGAAAGAGACCCAGTACTTC	CAIRKRDRVKETQYF
.	TRBV7-9	TRBD1	TRBJ2-7	TGTGCCAGCAGACTAGGGACAGGGGGTGGGAAGTACTTC	CASRLGTGGGKYF